This is a list of T cell receptor beta chains from one sample in a study of metastatic and nonmetastatic thyroid tumors. Using MiXCR, TCRdb re-called clones from the PCR reads. The table shows about 41,000 clones, with approximately 24% occurring only once. Sequencing was performed on tumor tissue. These receptors all stem from a female donor with papillary thyroid cancer or a benign thyroid nodule (not recorded which). Some clones in this sample may be carry-over from other donors' samples. The CDR3 runs from the conserved cysteine through the conserved F or W. The D gene is left open where the match is weak. Clone sizes are given selectively: once, few, many, or a class where the clone is expanded.

>TRBV14|-|-|TRBJ2-6
TGTGCCAGCAGCCCCCGGGCCCATAACTCTGGGGCCAACGTCCTGACTTTC
CASSPRAHNSGANVLTF
>TRBV6-1|-|-|TRBJ2-5
TGTGCCAGCAAGCAGTCCGAAGAGACCCAGTACTTC
CASKQSEETQYF
>TRBV20-1|-|-|TRBJ2-7
TGCAGTGCTAAGGGGAGTTTAGACTACGAGCAGTACTTC
CSAKGSLDYEQYF
>TRBV7-7|-|-|TRBJ2-3
TGTGCTAGCAGCGCGACAGGAACAGATACGCAGTATTTT
CASSATGTDTQYF
>TRBV20-1|-|-|TRBJ2-7
TGCAGTGCTAGAGGAACCATAGGAGCGGACTCCTACGAGCAGTACTTC
CSARGTIGADSYEQYF
>TRBV9|-|-|TRBJ2-1
TGTGCCAGCAGCGTAGATGGGGGCGCGTTGATTGAGCAGTTCTTC
CASSVDGGALIEQFF
>TRBV19|few|TRBD1|TRBJ1-5
TGTGCCAGTAGTATAGCAGGGGGCGGTCAGCCCCAGCATTTT
CASSIAGGGQPQHF
>TRBV7-2|many|-|TRBJ2-3
TGTGCCAGCAGCACTTTCGGAGCTGTCACAGATACGCAGTATTTT
CASSTFGAVTDTQYF
>TRBV10-3|many|TRBD1|TRBJ2-3
TGTGCCGCAGCCACAGGGGCGGATACGCAGTATTTT
CAAATGADTQYF
>TRBV28|-|-|TRBJ2-3
TGTGCCAGCAGCCAGGAATATGGTTCTGTCATAGATACGCAGTATTTT
CASSQEYGSVIDTQYF
>TRBV5-5|many|-|TRBJ1-2
TGTGCCAGCAGCCCCCGACCTACAGGGTATGGCTACACCTTC
CASSPRPTGYGYTF
>TRBV10-2|many|TRBD2|TRBJ2-2
TGCGCCAGCAGTGAATTAGCGGGAGAAACCGGGGAGCTGTTTTTT
CASSELAGETGELFF
>TRBV2|-|-|TRBJ1-2
TGTGCCAGCAGTTCCGGATATGGCTACACCTTC
CASSSGYGYTF
>TRBV6-1|few|TRBD1|TRBJ1-1
TGTGCCAGCAGAGACCAGGGGGAGGAGGGTGTTAACACTGAAGCTTTCTTT
CASRDQGEEGVNTEAFF
>TRBV12-3/TRBV12-4|many|-|TRBJ2-7
TGTGCCAGCAGTTTGGAGGGAAATTTATACGAGCAGTACTTC
CASSLEGNLYEQYF
>TRBV5-1|many|-|TRBJ2-3
TGCGCCAGCAGCTTGCGGCAGGGCTCAGATACGCAGTATTTT
CASSLRQGSDTQYF
>TRBV20-1|-|-|TRBJ1-1
TGCAGTGCAAAGGACAGCCACACTGAAGCTTTCTTT
CSAKDSHTEAFF
>TRBV20-1|-|-|TRBJ2-1
TGCAGTGCTAGAGAAGCAGGGGCCCACAATGAGCAGTTCTTC
CSAREAGAHNEQFF
>TRBV28|few|-|TRBJ1-5
TGTGCCAGCAGTTCTGGATCAGGCAATCAGCCCCAGCATTTT
CASSSGSGNQPQHF
>TRBV18|few|-|TRBJ2-7
TGTGCCAGCTCACCGCGGCAGGGAGTCTACGAGCAGTACTTC
CASSPRQGVYEQYF
>TRBV24-1|few|-|TRBJ2-2
TGTGCCACCAGTGATTTGGGGTTGACGGCGGGAGAGCTGTTTTTT
CATSDLGLTAGELFF
>TRBV10-1|few|-|TRBJ1-2
TGCGCCAGCAGTGAGACCCATGGCTACACCTTC
CASSETHGYTF
>TRBV11-2|-|-|TRBJ2-7
TGTGCCAGCAGCCAAGAAGTGGGACGCGCCTACGAGCAGTACTTC
CASSQEVGRAYEQYF
>TRBV7-9|few|-|TRBJ1-1
TGTGCCAGCAGCCGACTCACTGAAGCTTTCTTT
CASSRLTEAFF
>TRBV6-5|-|-|TRBJ1-2
TGTGCCAGCAGTTACGGGGTCAGGGAAGGTGGCTACACCTTC
CASSYGVREGGYTF
>TRBV25-1|-|TRBD1|TRBJ1-1
TGTGCCAGCAGTGGGTTGACAGGGGGCACTGAAGCTTTCTTT
CASSGLTGGTEAFF
>TRBV6-1|many|TRBD2|TRBJ2-5
TGTGCCAGCAGTCGATCCGGACTAGCGGTACAAGAGACCCAGTACTTC
CASSRSGLAVQETQYF
>TRBV20-1|-|TRBD1|TRBJ1-1
TGCAGTGCTAGTTCAGGGGGAAACACTGAAGCTTTCTTT
CSASSGGNTEAFF
>TRBV6-2/TRBV6-3|-|-|TRBJ2-3
TGTGCCAGCAGACGGGAGAGCACAGATACGCAGTATTTT
CASRRESTDTQYF
>TRBV9|-|-|TRBJ1-2
TGTGCCAGCAGCGAGGGCAGGAGCGGCTACACCTTC
CASSEGRSGYTF
>TRBV19|few|-|TRBJ1-1
TGTGCCAGTAGTAAGGGAGGGCGCTTAGACGAAGCTTTCTTT
CASSKGGRLDEAFF
>TRBV30|-|-|TRBJ1-2
TGTGCCGGACAACAGCGATTCTATGGCTACACCTTC
CAGQQRFYGYTF
>TRBV12-3/TRBV12-4|-|TRBD1|TRBJ1-2
TGTGCCAGCAGTTGGGACAGAGTTAACTATGGCTACACCTTC
CASSWDRVNYGYTF
>TRBV28|few|-|TRBJ1-4
TGTGCCAGCAGTTTCCTGGAGGGGTCAACTAATGAAAAACTGTTTTTT
CASSFLEGSTNEKLFF
>TRBV19|-|-|TRBJ2-3
TGTGCCAGTAGTACGAGCTCCGGCACAGATACGCAGTATTTT
CASSTSSGTDTQYF
>TRBV4-1|many|-|TRBJ2-5
TGCGCCAGCAGCCCGGGCGGAGGGGAGACCCAGTACTTC
CASSPGGGETQYF
>TRBV28|-|-|TRBJ1-4
TGTGCCAGCAGCCACCTGACAAATCCTAATGAAAAACTGTTTTTT
CASSHLTNPNEKLFF
>TRBV6-1|few|TRBD1|TRBJ1-1
TGTGCCAGCGGAATCTACAGGGGTATAGCTTTCTTT
CASGIYRGIAFF
>TRBV5-6|few|-|TRBJ1-1
TGTGCCAGCAGCGCCGACGCAAGGGACACTGAAGCTTTCTTT
CASSADARDTEAFF
>TRBV20-1|many|TRBD2|TRBJ2-3
TGCAGTGCTAGGGCTAGCGGGAGGGCACGGGGGGGCACAGATACGCAGTATTTT
CSARASGRARGGTDTQYF
>TRBV12-3/TRBV12-4|many|-|TRBJ2-5
TGTGCCAGCACCACGGGAAACCAAGAGACCCAGTACTTC
CASTTGNQETQYF
>TRBV6-1|few|TRBD2|TRBJ2-7
TGTGCCACAAACTTAGCGGGCTCCCTGTTCGAGCAGTACTTC
CATNLAGSLFEQYF
>TRBV29-1|-|-|TRBJ1-1
TGCAGCGTTGAGAATTACATGAACACTGAAGCTTTCTTT
CSVENYMNTEAFF
>TRBV11-1|many|-|TRBJ2-7
TGTGCCAGCAGCTTATCCAGGTACTCCTACGAGCAGTACTTC
CASSLSRYSYEQYF
>TRBV7-8|-|-|TRBJ2-3
TGTGCCAGCTCACTGGGGGCCGATACGCAGTATTTT
CASSLGADTQYF
>TRBV18|many|TRBD2|TRBJ2-7
TGTGCCAGCTCATCCACTAGCGGGGTAAGCTACGAGCAGTACTTC
CASSSTSGVSYEQYF
>TRBV2|many|-|TRBJ2-5
TGTGCCAGCAGTGAAAGGTCGCTAGCTGGGAAGACCCAGTACTTC
CASSERSLAGKTQYF
>TRBV6-1|medium-sized|TRBD2|TRBJ2-7
TGTGCCACCAAACTGATAGCGGGAGGGTACGAGCAGTACTTC
CATKLIAGGYEQYF
>TRBV5-6|many|-|TRBJ2-7
TGTGCCAGCAACCGGGACTTTTCCTACGAGCAGTACTTC
CASNRDFSYEQYF
>TRBV6-1|many|TRBD2|TRBJ2-5
TGTGCCAGCAGCCGCGGACTAGCGGGGGGGCAAGAGACCCAGTACTTC
CASSRGLAGGQETQYF
>TRBV11-2|-|-|TRBJ2-7
TGTGCCAGCAGCTCCTATAGCCTGGTGGGGCAGGGTGAGCAGTACTTC
CASSSYSLVGQGEQYF
>TRBV11-2|many|-|TRBJ2-1
TGTGCCAGCAGCCTCCCGGGGGGCGGGGAGCAGTTCTTC
CASSLPGGGEQFF
>TRBV30|-|TRBD2|TRBJ2-1
TGTGCCTGGGGGAAAGGGACTAGCGGGGGCTCTGAGCAGTTCTTC
CAWGKGTSGGSEQFF
>TRBV20-1|-|-|TRBJ2-7
TGCAGTGCTAGAGATCGACTAGTCCCAACCTACGAGCAGTACTTC
CSARDRLVPTYEQYF
>TRBV20-1|-|-|TRBJ1-6
TGCAGTGCTAGAGTCTTGGGTCCCCTCCACTTT
CSARVLGPLHF
>TRBV4-3|many|-|TRBJ1-4
TGCGCCAGCAGCCAAGAACTACGGCACAATGAAAAACTGTTTTTT
CASSQELRHNEKLFF
>TRBV14|-|-|TRBJ2-1
TGTGCCATCAGCCAAGGAACGGTCAATGAGCAGTTCTTC
CAISQGTVNEQFF